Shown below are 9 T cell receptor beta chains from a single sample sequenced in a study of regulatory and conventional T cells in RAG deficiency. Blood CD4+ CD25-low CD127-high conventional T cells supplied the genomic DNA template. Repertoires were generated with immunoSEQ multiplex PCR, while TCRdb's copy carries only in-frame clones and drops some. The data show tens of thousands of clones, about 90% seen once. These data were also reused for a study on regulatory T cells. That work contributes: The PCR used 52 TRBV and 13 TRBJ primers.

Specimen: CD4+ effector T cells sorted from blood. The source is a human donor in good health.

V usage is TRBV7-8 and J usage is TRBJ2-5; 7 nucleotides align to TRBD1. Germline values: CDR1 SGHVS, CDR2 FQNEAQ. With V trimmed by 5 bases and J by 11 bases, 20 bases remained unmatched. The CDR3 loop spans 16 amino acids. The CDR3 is CASSTTTGTVGQKQYF. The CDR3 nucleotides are TGTGCCAGCAGCACAACCACCGGGACAGTCGGCCAAAAGCAGTACTTC.

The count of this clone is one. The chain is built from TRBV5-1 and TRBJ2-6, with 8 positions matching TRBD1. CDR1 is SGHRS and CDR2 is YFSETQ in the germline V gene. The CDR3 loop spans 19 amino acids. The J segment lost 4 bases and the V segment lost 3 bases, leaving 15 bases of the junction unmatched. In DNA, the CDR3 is TGCGCCAGCAGCTCAGTGGGATCTATTCAGGGGGCCGGGGCCAACGTCCTGACTTTC. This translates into CASSSVGSIQGAGANVLTF.

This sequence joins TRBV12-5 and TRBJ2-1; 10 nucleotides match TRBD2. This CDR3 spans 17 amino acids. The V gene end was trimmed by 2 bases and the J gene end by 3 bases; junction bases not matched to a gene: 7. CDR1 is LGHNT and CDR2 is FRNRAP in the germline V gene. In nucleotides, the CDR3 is TGTGCTAGTGGTTTGTCGACGACTAGCGGGTTCTACAATGAGCAGTTCTTC. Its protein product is CASGLSTTSGFYNEQFF. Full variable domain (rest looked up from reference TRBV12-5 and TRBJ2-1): DARVTQTPRHKVTEMGQEVTMRCQPILGHNTVFWYRQTMMQGLELLAYFRNRAPLDDSGMPKDRFSAEMPDATLATLKIQPSEPRDSAVYFCASGLSTTSGFYNEQFFGPGTRLTVL.

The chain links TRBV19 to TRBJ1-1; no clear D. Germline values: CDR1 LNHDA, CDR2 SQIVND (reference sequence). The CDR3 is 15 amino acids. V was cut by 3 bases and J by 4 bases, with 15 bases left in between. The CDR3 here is CASSMIEPGRTEAFF. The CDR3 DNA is TGTGCCAGTAGTATGATTGAGCCTGGCCGCACTGAAGCTTTCTTT.

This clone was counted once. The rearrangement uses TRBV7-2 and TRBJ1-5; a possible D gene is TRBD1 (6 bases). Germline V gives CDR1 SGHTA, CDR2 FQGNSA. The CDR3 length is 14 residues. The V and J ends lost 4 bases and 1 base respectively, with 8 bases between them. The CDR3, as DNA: TGTGCCAGCAGCTCGGACAGAAGCAATCAGCCCCAGCATTTT. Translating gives CASSSDRSNQPQHF.

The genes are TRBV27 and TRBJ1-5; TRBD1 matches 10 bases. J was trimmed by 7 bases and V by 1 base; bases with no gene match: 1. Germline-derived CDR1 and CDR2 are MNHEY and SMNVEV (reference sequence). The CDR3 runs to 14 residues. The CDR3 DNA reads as TGTGCCAGCAGTTTATTGGGACAGGGGCAGCCCCAGCATTTT. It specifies CASSLLGQGQPQHF.

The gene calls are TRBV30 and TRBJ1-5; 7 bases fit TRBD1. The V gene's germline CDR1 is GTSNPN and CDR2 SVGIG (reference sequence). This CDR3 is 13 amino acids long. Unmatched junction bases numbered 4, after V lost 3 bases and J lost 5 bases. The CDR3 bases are TGTGCCTGGAGCGGACAGGAGCATCAGCCCCAGCATTTT. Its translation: CAWSGQEHQPQHF.

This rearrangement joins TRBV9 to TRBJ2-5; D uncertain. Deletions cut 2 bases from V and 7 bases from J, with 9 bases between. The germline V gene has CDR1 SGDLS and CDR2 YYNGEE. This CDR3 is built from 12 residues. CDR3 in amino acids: CASSVSGGTQYF. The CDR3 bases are TGTGCCAGCAGCGTCTCGGGCGGGACCCAGTACTTC.

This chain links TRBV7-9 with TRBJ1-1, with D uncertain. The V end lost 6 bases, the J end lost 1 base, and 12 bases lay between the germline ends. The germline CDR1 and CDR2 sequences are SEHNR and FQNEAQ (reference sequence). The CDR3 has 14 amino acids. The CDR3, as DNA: TGTGCCAGCAGGGAACAGATGACGAACACTGAAGCTTTCTTT. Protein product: CASREQMTNTEAFF.